This T cell receptor (beta chain) originates from a study of blood T cell repertoires in COVID-19. Study context: Italy, Spain and the United States were the sources of the convalescent and acute COVID-19 samples.

Under the authors' procedure: Reference gene primer amplification yielded estimated nucleated cell counts. The assay was immunoSEQ multiplex PCR, and TCRdb's table has in-frame clones only and misses some. Clonal size and the V and J genes are those of that table, whereas D and trimming came from the DNA. In the table there are about 20,000 clones, more than 90% of which are singletons. The CDR3 covers 15 residues. Germline trimming cut 0 bases from V and 9 bases from J; bases unmatched to any gene: 7. Germline values: CDR1 SGHKS, CDR2 YYEKEE (reference sequence). This clone was detected only once. The clonotype was recovered from a man in his 70s with active COVID-19. The rearrangement joins TRBV5-5 to TRBJ2-1, with 9 bases identical to TRBD1. Sequencing was carried out using peripheral blood. CDR3 nucleotides: TGTGCCAGCAGCTTGGACCCAACAGGGGGCGTTGAGCAGTTCTTC. Encoded protein: CASSLDPTGGVEQFF.